The 24 T cell receptor beta chains reported below all come from one sample, sequenced in a study of a mutant IDH1 vaccine in newly diagnosed glioma. Libraries were prepared by immunoSEQ multiplex PCR; TCRdb keeps only in-frame clonotypes and omits some of them. In the table there are over 75,000 clones, about 90% of which are singletons. Time point denoted: baseline, week 1 (first vaccination visit). The sample's treatment: pre-vaccination baseline after standard-of-care therapy. The sample here was PBMCs, taken from a glioma patient treated with radiotherapy, temozolomide or both. These receptors all stem from a woman aged 45-60 years with glioma.

This clone has only a few counts. This rearrangement joins TRBV27 to TRBJ2-1; 12 nucleotides match TRBD2. The V segment lost 6 bases and the J segment 9 bases; nucleotides outside the gene matches: 6. The CDR3 spans 14 residues. CDR1 and CDR2 (germline): MNHEY, SMNVEV (reference sequence). Written as DNA, the CDR3 is TGTGCCAGCAGGGCAACTAGCGGGAGGATTGAGCAGTTCTTC. It translates to CASRATSGRIEQFF.

CDR3 nucleotides: TGTGCCAGCGCACCCTCTGGAAACACCATATATTTT. Amino acid sequence: CASAPSGNTIYF. The rearrangement joins TRBV6-1 to TRBJ1-3, with D unclear. The CDR3 covers 12 residues. The V gene's germline CDR1 is MNHNS and CDR2 SASEGT. V dropped 8 bases and J dropped 0 bases, with 5 bases sitting between them.

V gene TRBV6-4 combines with J gene TRBJ1-1; D remains ambiguous. The CDR3 is 13 amino acids. Germline CDR1 is MRHNA and CDR2 is SNTAGT. V shed 5 bases and J shed 4 bases, with 11 bases lying between them. The CDR3 spells CASSYTSGTEAFF. The CDR3 region has the DNA TGTGCCAGCAGTTACACCTCGGGCACTGAAGCTTTCTTT.

This chain links TRBV7-9 with TRBJ2-2; tentatively, D is TRBD2 (6 bases). CDR3 length: 16 amino acids. V was shortened by 3 bases and J by 1 base, with 12 bases between the two germline ends. Germline V CDR1 and CDR2: SEHNR, FQNEAQ (reference sequence). CDR3 nucleotides: TGTGCCAGCAGCTTGCCCGGGACTCTGAACACCGGGGAGCTGTTTTTT. It yields the protein CASSLPGTLNTGELFF.

The V and J genes are TRBV29-1 and TRBJ1-4; D uncertain. Per the germline V gene, CDR1 is SQVTM and CDR2 is ANQGSEA. This CDR3 region has 12 residues. The V end lost 7 bases, the J end lost 8 bases, and 14 bases lay between the germline ends. Written as DNA, the CDR3 is TGCAGCGCACAAGACAAATACGAAAAACTGTTTTTT. It yields the protein CSAQDKYEKLFF.

A note on this clone: The germline gene is not matched at one end of the junction; a read error may be the cause. This chain joins TRBV6-1 and TRBJ2-7; no clear D gene. The CDR3 is made up of 13 amino acids. The germline gives CDR1 MNHNS, CDR2 SASEGT. CDR3 in amino acids: CASIEDGSYEQYF. In DNA form, the CDR3 reads TGTGCCAGCATTGAAGACGGCTCCTACGAGCAGTACTTC.

In DNA, the CDR3 is TGTGCCAGCAGCCCTCACCCGGGACAGGGGTGGAATGAGCAGTTCTTC. Protein product: CASSPHPGQGWNEQFF. The rearrangement uses TRBV7-3 and TRBJ2-1, with 10 bases matching TRBD1. CDR1 is SGHTA, CDR2 FQGTGA, per germline. V was clipped by 5 bases and J by 7 bases; unmatched bases: 11. The CDR3 is 16 residues long.

CDR3 sequence (DNA): TGTGCCAGCAGTTTATGGGGGGGAGAGACCCAGTACTTC. It translates to CASSLWGGETQYF. This sequence joins TRBV27 and TRBJ2-5; TRBD2 agrees at 7 bases. With 1 base clipped from V and 4 bases from J, the junction kept 0 bases outside the gene matches. In germline, CDR1 is MNHEY, CDR2 SMNVEV (reference sequence). The CDR3 spans 13 residues.

The chain recombines TRBV7-2 with TRBJ2-7; 9 bases are shared with TRBD1. Germline V gives CDR1 SGHTA, CDR2 FQGNSA. This CDR3 is built from 15 residues. V shed 6 bases and J 2 bases; nucleotides not matched to a gene: 8. The CDR3 nucleotides read TGTGCCAGCAGTCCCCGGGACAGGGCGGCCTACGAGCAGTACTTC. Translation gives CASSPRDRAAYEQYF.

The chain carries TRBV29-1 and TRBJ2-2, with unresolved D. The V end was cut by 1 base, the J end by 4 bases, with 13 bases between. Germline CDR1 SQVTM, CDR2 ANQGSEA. The CDR3 runs to 15 residues. The CDR3 DNA reads TGCAGCGTTGAAGGGCTCGACGGTCGCACCGGGGAGCTGTTTTTT. The encoded protein is CSVEGLDGRTGELFF.

The CDR3: CASSPPGLSTDTQYF. CDR3 DNA: TGTGCCAGCAGCCCCCCGGGACTGAGCACAGATACGCAGTATTTT. The rearrangement joins TRBV7-9 to TRBJ2-3; D may be TRBD2 (6 bases). This CDR3 spans 15 amino acids. Germline V gene data show CDR1 as SEHNR and CDR2 as FQNEAQ (reference sequence). Trimming pared 5 bases from V and 0 bases from J, leaving 12 bases between.

The rearrangement joins TRBV27 to TRBJ2-3; a possible D gene is TRBD2 (6 bases). Germline loops: CDR1 MNHEY, CDR2 SMNVEV (reference sequence). The CDR3 is made up of 16 amino acids. V was cut by 3 bases and J by 2 bases, with 15 bases left in between. For the CDR3, the DNA is TGTGCCAGCAGTTTTCTTGCGGGGAACCCCACAGATACGCAGTATTTT. As protein: CASSFLAGNPTDTQYF.

This chain joins TRBV18 and TRBJ1-3; 7 positions match TRBD1. Germline CDR1 is KGHSH and CDR2 is LQKENI. The ends lost 2 bases at V and 4 bases at J; junction bases unmatched: 14. The CDR3 consists of 18 residues. The CDR3 DNA reads TGTGCCAGCTCACCAACTTCAGGGGCGAGGACAGGAGGAAACACCATATATTTT. Amino acids: CASSPTSGARTGGNTIYF.

The rearrangement joins TRBV5-1 to TRBJ2-2; TRBD1 might be the D (5 bases). The CDR3 consists of 14 residues. The germline V gene encodes CDR1 SGHRS and CDR2 YFSETQ. Trimming took off 5 bases at V and 0 bases at J, with 8 bases between the two ends. The CDR3 spells CASRNRTNTGELFF. CDR3 in DNA: TGCGCCAGCAGGAACAGGACGAACACCGGGGAGCTGTTTTTT.

V is TRBV4-1 and J is TRBJ1-2, with a possible D match to TRBD1 (5 bases). The CDR3 extends over 14 amino acids. V was cut by 4 bases and J by 8 bases, with 17 bases left in between. In germline, CDR1 is MGHRA, CDR2 YSYEKL. The CDR3 loop is CASSLFGALEGYTF. Here the CDR3 DNA reads TGCGCCAGCAGCCTTTTTGGGGCCCTTGAGGGCTACACCTTC.

The J gene is TRBJ1-2, the V gene TRBV28; possible D gene TRBD1, 5 bases. The CDR3 length is 14 residues. The V gene's germline CDR1 is MDHEN and CDR2 SYDVKM. Between the trimmed V and J ends, which lost 3 bases and 1 base, there was a span of 9 bases. The chain's CDR3 is CASSLIDSNYGYTF. Here the CDR3 DNA reads TGTGCCAGCAGTTTGATTGACAGTAACTATGGCTACACCTTC.

The chain carries TRBV7-6 and TRBJ2-7; 8 nucleotides match TRBD2. Germline V CDR1 and CDR2: SGHVS, FNYEAQ. This CDR3 comprises 17 residues. V lost 1 base and J lost 2; bases outside the gene matches: 10. The CDR3 DNA sequence: TGTGCCAGCAGCTTAGGGACTGGGGGACTAGGACCCTACGAGCAGTACTTC. Translated, it gives CASSLGTGGLGPYEQYF.

This chain connects TRBV7-6 to TRBJ2-5, with TRBD2 identical over 11 bases. Trimming removed 5 bases from V and 1 base from J; junction bases left unmatched: 6. This CDR3 spans 16 amino acids. From germline, CDR1 is SGHVS and CDR2 FNYEAQ. The CDR3 DNA reads as TGTGCCAGCAGCCGATCCGGGACTAGCGGCCAAGAGACCCAGTACTTC. Translated, it gives CASSRSGTSGQETQYF.

This chain connects TRBV4-1 to TRBJ1-6; 8 bases are a match to TRBD1. V was clipped by 5 bases and J by 5 bases; unmatched bases: 5. This CDR3 region has 15 residues. CDR1 is MGHRA, CDR2 YSYEKL, per germline. CDR3 sequence: CASSTRTGNNSPLHF. In nucleotides, the CDR3 is TGCGCCAGCAGCACACGGACAGGGAATAATTCACCCCTCCACTTT.

Only a few counts were recorded for this clone. This chain uses TRBV30 with TRBJ2-2, with 13 bases that match TRBD2. After removal of 1 base from V and 5 bases from J, the junction contained 1 base not matched to a gene. The CDR3 sequence is 15 residues long. Germline values: CDR1 GTSNPN, CDR2 SVGIG (reference sequence). As DNA, the CDR3 is TGTGCCTGGAGTGAGGGACTAGCGGGAACCGGGGAGCTGTTTTTT. This encodes CAWSEGLAGTGELFF.

This clone was seen only a few times. This chain links TRBV4-1 with TRBJ1-2; no definite D call. The CDR3 runs 14 residues. V lost 6 bases and J lost 5, with 16 bases in between. The V gene's germline CDR1 is MGHRA and CDR2 YSYEKL. The CDR3 coding sequence is TGCGCCAGCAGAGGAGAAGGGAGACGGTATGGCTACACCTTC. This gives the protein CASRGEGRRYGYTF.

The chain employs TRBV19 and TRBJ1-1; the D is unclear. V was shortened by 7 bases and J by 6 bases, with 15 bases between the two germline ends. The CDR3 has 13 residues. Per the germline V gene, CDR1 is LNHDA and CDR2 is SQIVND (reference sequence). Written as DNA, the CDR3 is TGTGCCAGTATAGGAGCCACTCCTGCTGAAGCTTTCTTT. Amino acids: CASIGATPAEAFF.

This clone was seen a few times. This chain joins TRBV10-3 and TRBJ1-1; possible D gene TRBD1, 5 bases. Germline V gives CDR1 ENHRY, CDR2 SYGVKD. Deletions cut 3 bases from V and 3 bases from J, with 11 bases between. This CDR3 contains 14 residues. CDR3 amino acids: CAISDRDVDTEAFF. For the CDR3, the DNA is TGTGCCATCAGTGACCGGGACGTAGACACTGAAGCTTTCTTT.

The chain joins TRBV6-1 to TRBJ1-3; D is unresolved. Germline V gene data show CDR1 as MNHNS and CDR2 as SASEGT. The CDR3 contains 16 residues. V was clipped by 0 bases and J by 0 bases, with 9 bases between them. This CDR3 reads CASSEALKFSGNTIYF. CDR3 DNA: TGTGCCAGCAGTGAAGCGCTTAAGTTCTCTGGAAACACCATATATTTT.